Below, one T cell receptor (beta chain) is given with its context. The data were obtained in a study of T cells in Graves' hyperthyroidism and ophthalmopathy. The wider study: Peripheral blood was secured at the point of initial diagnosis, before any treatment.

In making diagnoses, clinical symptoms, serum thyroxine and TRAb, thyroid ultrasound and orbital computed tomography were all used. Around 10 ml of fresh peripheral blood supplied the PBMCs. With V trimmed by 0 bases and J by 7 bases, 15 bases remained unmatched. The CDR3 is 18 amino acids. Germline V gene sequence: CDR1 SGHKS, CDR2 YYEKEE (reference sequence). From RNA transcripts, TCR beta CDR3 regions were amplified. Using the HTBI primer set, a first-round RT-PCR was run on the TCR CDR3. A single record per CDR3 protein comes from TCRdb applying MiXCR to the multiplex PCR reads. Here the sample spans some 550,000 distinct CDR3 sequences, approximately 15% being singletons.

Sequencing input: blood. The V call is TRBV5-5, the J call TRBJ2-1, with 8 nucleotides matching TRBD2. The receptor's source is a woman in her thirties or forties with Graves' ophthalmopathy. CDR3 nucleotide sequence: TGTGCCAGCAGCTTGGCCCCCCGCGGTAGCGGGAAAAGTAATGAGCAGTTCTTC. Protein sequence: CASSLAPRGSGKSNEQFF.